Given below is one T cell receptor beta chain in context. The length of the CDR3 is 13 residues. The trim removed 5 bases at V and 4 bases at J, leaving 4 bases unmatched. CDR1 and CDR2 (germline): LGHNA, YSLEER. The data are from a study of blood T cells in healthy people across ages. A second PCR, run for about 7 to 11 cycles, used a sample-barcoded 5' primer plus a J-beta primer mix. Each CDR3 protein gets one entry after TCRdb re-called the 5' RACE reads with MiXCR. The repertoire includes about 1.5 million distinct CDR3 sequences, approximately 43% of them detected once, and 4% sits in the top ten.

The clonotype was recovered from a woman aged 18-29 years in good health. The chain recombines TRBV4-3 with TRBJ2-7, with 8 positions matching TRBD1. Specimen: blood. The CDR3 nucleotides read TGCGCCAGCAGCGCAGACAGGGGATACGAGCAGTACTTC. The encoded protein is CASSADRGYEQYF.